This entry lists 27 T cell receptor beta chains sequenced from one sample in a study of early T cells in non-severe SARS-CoV-2 infection. TCRdb re-derived calls from the 5' RACE reads in MiXCR, one entry per CDR3 protein. The data hold 45,000 to 55,000 distinct CDR3 sequences, with roughly 6.8% observed a single time. The sample taken for sequencing was whole blood. Receptor source: an adult who was a healthcare worker with PCR-confirmed SARS-CoV-2 infection or an uninfected control (not recorded which).

This clonotype occurred many times. The V call is TRBV6-6, the J call TRBJ1-2; D is unresolved. This CDR3 has 15 residues. The germline gives CDR1 MNHNY, CDR2 SVGAGI (reference sequence). V was pared by 7 bases and J by 2 bases, with 17 bases between. The CDR3 is CASTPRGYSNYGYTF. The CDR3 DNA reads TGTGCCAGCACCCCCCGCGGGTACTCGAACTATGGCTACACCTTC.

This clonotype has ten or more counts. The CDR3 region is CASSPWGSGGSDTQYF. The CDR3 region has the DNA TGTGCCAGCAGCCCGTGGGGTAGCGGGGGGTCAGATACGCAGTATTTT. V gene TRBV7-8 combines with J gene TRBJ2-3; 10 bases agree with TRBD2. Trimming at V came to 5 bases and at J to 4 bases, leaving 9 bases not matched to a gene. Germline CDR1 SGHVS, CDR2 FQNEAQ. The CDR3 has 16 amino acids.

This clonotype was observed at least ten times. The chain combines TRBV7-6 with TRBJ2-2; D not resolved. The V gene's germline CDR1 is SGHVS and CDR2 FNYEAQ. The CDR3 is 14 amino acids. Trimming left V 2 bases short and J 4 bases short, with 8 bases between. CDR3 amino acids: CASSLSHGTGELFF. The CDR3 bases are TGTGCCAGCAGCTTATCTCACGGCACCGGGGAGCTGTTTTTT.

V and J are TRBV7-3 and TRBJ2-2; D may be TRBD1 (5 bases). Looked up from germline, CDR1 is SGHTA and CDR2 is FQGTGA. V lost 5 bases and J lost 7, with 14 bases in between. This CDR3 contains 14 residues. Here the CDR3 DNA reads TGTGCCAGCAGCCCAGGGTCTCGTAGCGGGGAGCTGTTTTTT. It codes for CASSPGSRSGELFF. The full variable domain, with the rest looked up from reference TRBV7-3 and TRBJ2-2, is GAGVSQTPSNKVTEKGKYVELRCDPISGHTALYWYRQSLGQGPEFLIYFQGTGAADDSGLPNDRFFAVRPEGSVSTLKIQRTERGDSAVYLCASSPGSRSGELFFGEGSRLTVL.

In its sample, this clonotype was seen many times. This chain joins TRBV9 and TRBJ2-3; 8 bases are a match to TRBD1. Germline CDR1 reads SGDLS; CDR2 reads YYNGEE. The CDR3 extends over 16 amino acids. With 4 bases clipped from V and 5 bases from J, the junction kept 12 bases outside the gene matches. The CDR3 is CASSPPLGQGKDTQYF. CDR3 nucleotide sequence: TGTGCCAGCAGCCCACCCCTCGGACAGGGAAAAGATACGCAGTATTTT.

In this sample, this clonotype turned up a few times. This sequence joins TRBV27 and TRBJ1-2, with TRBD1 as a possible D gene (6 bases). Looked up from germline, CDR1 is MNHEY and CDR2 is SMNVEV (reference sequence). Trimming cost V 4 bases and J 4 bases, with 13 bases left between them. The CDR3 spans 14 residues. CDR3 bases: TGTGCCAGCAGTTCGATGGACAGCCTCTATGGCTACACCTTC. Encoded protein: CASSSMDSLYGYTF.

This clonotype was seen repeatedly, ten times or more. The rearrangement links TRBV7-2 to TRBJ1-6; TRBD1 agrees at 9 bases. V was pared by 5 bases and J by 9 bases, with 14 bases of the junction left unmatched. Germline values: CDR1 SGHTA, CDR2 FQGNSA. This CDR3 is 17 amino acids long. The CDR3 protein is CASSPNPPTGGSSPLHF. CDR3 DNA: TGTGCCAGCAGCCCTAATCCCCCGACAGGGGGGTCTTCACCCCTCCACTTT. Based on the CDR3 plus reference TRBV7-2 and TRBJ1-6, the full variable domain is GAGVSQSPSNKVTEKGKDVELRCDPISGHTALYWYRQSLGQGLEFLIYFQGNSAPDKSGLPSDRFSAERTGGSVSTLTIQRTQQEDSAVYLCASSPNPPTGGSSPLHFGNGTRLTVT.

This clonotype was recorded at least ten times. The rearrangement links TRBV7-2 to TRBJ1-3, with D tentatively TRBD1 (6 bases). CDR1 SGHTA and CDR2 FQGNSA come from the germline V gene. Trimming took off 4 bases at V and 7 bases at J, with 11 bases between the two ends. The CDR3 loop spans 13 amino acids. CDR3 bases: TGTGCCAGCAGCTCAAGGAGGGGGAACACCATATATTTT. This gives the protein CASSSRRGNTIYF.

In its sample, this clonotype was seen many times. The chain recombines TRBV19 with TRBJ2-3, with 9 bases lining up with TRBD1. The germline CDR1 and CDR2 sequences are LNHDA and SQIVND (reference sequence). This CDR3 is 16 amino acids long. Losses at the gene ends were 5 bases for V and 3 bases for J; bases not matched to a gene: 9. CDR3 nucleotides: TGTGCCAGTAGTCCTTTGGGGACAGGGAGAACAGATACGCAGTATTTT. Amino acid sequence: CASSPLGTGRTDTQYF.

The chain combines TRBV12-3 or TRBV12-4 with TRBJ2-7, with D possibly being TRBD2 (5 bases). V lost 2 bases and J 3 bases, leaving 8 bases between the germline ends. The CDR3 loop spans 13 amino acids. The CDR3 region has the DNA TGTGCCAGCAGTTTAACTAGTTTCTACGAGCAGTACTTC. This gives the protein CASSLTSFYEQYF.

This clonotype was picked up a small number of times. Possible read error: a much larger clone is one base away. This chain joins TRBV5-1 and TRBJ1-1, with D possibly being TRBD1 (5 bases). The CDR3 spans 14 residues. V gave up 6 bases and J gave up 5 bases, with 17 bases separating them. From germline, CDR1 is SGHRS and CDR2 YFSETQ. The CDR3 nucleotides are TGCGCCAGCACCCGGGCCAGGGATGGGACTGAAGCTTTCTTT. It encodes CASTRARDGTEAFF. The variable domain in full, completed from reference TRBV5-1 and TRBJ1-1, reads KAGVTQTPRYLIKTRGQQVTLSCSPISGHRSVSWYQQTPGQGLQFLFEYFSETQRNKGNFPGRFSGRQFSNSRSEMNVSTLELGDSALYLCASTRARDGTEAFFGQGTRLTVV.

This clonotype appeared a few times. The chain uses TRBV20-1 and TRBJ1-6; D is perhaps TRBD1 (6 bases). This CDR3 region has 16 residues. Between the trimmed V and J ends, which lost 1 base and 4 bases, there was a span of 14 bases. Germline V gives CDR1 DFQATT, CDR2 SNEGSKA (reference sequence). The CDR3 sequence is CSARVGGGKYNSPLHF. DNA of the CDR3: TGCAGTGCTAGAGTGGGGGGGGGCAAATATAATTCACCCCTCCACTTT.

In its sample, this clonotype was seen many times. This chain joins TRBV21-1 and TRBJ2-5; the table calls TRBD2, which could not be checked here. TRBV21-1 is given as a pseudogene. CDR3 length equals 16 residues. The CDR3 DNA follows: TGTGCCAGCAGCAAAGCTTGCGGGCCTACTCGAGAGACCCAGTACTTC. Translating it yields CASSKACGPTRETQYF.

This clonotype was recorded at least ten times. V usage is TRBV30 and J usage is TRBJ2-1; 7 nucleotides agree with TRBD2. The germline CDR1 and CDR2 sequences are GTSNPN and SVGIG (reference sequence). V was clipped by 3 bases and J by 4 bases; unmatched bases: 9. The CDR3 runs to 15 residues. In DNA, the CDR3 is TGTGCCTGGAGAGTGCGGGGAGGGATATACAATGAGCAGTTCTTC. It is translated as CAWRVRGGIYNEQFF.

This clonotype came up a few times. V gene TRBV9 combines with J gene TRBJ2-5; D call uncertain. Per the germline V gene, CDR1 is SGDLS and CDR2 is YYNGEE. This CDR3 spans 14 amino acids. V shed 2 bases and J shed 4 bases, with 12 bases lying between them. The CDR3 sequence is CASSVRGRIETQYF. Here the CDR3 DNA reads TGTGCCAGCAGCGTCCGAGGACGGATAGAGACCCAGTACTTC.

This rearrangement joins TRBV27 to TRBJ1-6, with TRBD1 as a possible D gene (6 bases). This CDR3 has 14 residues. The germline gives CDR1 MNHEY, CDR2 SMNVEV (reference sequence). Trimming took 6 bases from V and 7 from J, leaving 13 bases between them. CDR3 sequence (DNA): TGTGCCAGCAGGTTAACTCAGGGGAATTCACCCCTCCACTTT. As protein: CASRLTQGNSPLHF.

This chain uses TRBV7-2 with TRBJ1-1; unclear D gene. Trimming removed 3 bases from V and 0 bases from J, with 8 bases in between. Germline V gene data show CDR1 as SGHTA and CDR2 as FQGNSA. The CDR3 totals 14 residues. The CDR3 sequence: CASSFNGLNTEAFF. Here the CDR3 DNA reads TGTGCCAGCAGCTTTAACGGCTTGAACACTGAAGCTTTCTTT.

For this clonotype: With a much larger clone just one base away, this may be a read error. This chain uses TRBV13 with TRBJ1-2, with D hard to call. The CDR3 has 17 amino acids. Germline V lookup: CDR1 PRHDT, CDR2 FYEKMQ (reference sequence). CDR3 nucleotide sequence: TGTGCCAGCAGCTTAGCTTCTTACGTCAACGTCAACTATGGCTACATCTTC. It codes for CASSLASYVNVNYGYIF.

This clonotype was found many times. The chain recombines TRBV7-9 with TRBJ2-3; D might be TRBD2 (6 bases). The V end was cut by 4 bases, the J end by 2 bases, with 16 bases between. The CDR3 runs 16 residues. Germline CDR1 SEHNR, CDR2 FQNEAQ (reference sequence). CDR3 sequence reads: CASSWGGAFTTDTQYF. Here the CDR3 DNA reads TGTGCCAGCAGCTGGGGCGGGGCCTTTACCACAGATACGCAGTATTTT.

This clonotype has only a few counts. The rearrangement links TRBV5-6 to TRBJ2-7; D might be TRBD2 (5 bases). V was shortened by 2 bases and J by 6 bases, with 12 bases between the two germline ends. CDR3 size: 13 residues. Looked up from germline, CDR1 is SGHDT and CDR2 is YYEEEE. The CDR3 sequence: CASSFSEGGEQYF. The DNA of the CDR3 is TGTGCCAGCAGCTTTTCAGAGGGCGGCGAGCAGTACTTC. Using reference TRBV5-6 and TRBJ2-7 for the parts outside the CDR3, the full variable domain is DAGVTQSPTHLIKTRGQQVTLRCSPKSGHDTVSWYQQALGQGPQFIFQYYEEEERQRGNFPDRFSGHQFPNYSSELNVNALLLGDSALYLCASSFSEGGEQYFGPGTRLTVT.

This clonotype was observed at least ten times. The genes are TRBV6-6 and TRBJ2-3; a weak D match, TRBD2 (6 bases). Germline V gene data show CDR1 as MNHNY and CDR2 as SVGAGI (reference sequence). V lost 3 bases, J lost 3 bases, and 7 bases lay in between. The CDR3 length is 13 residues. The CDR3 nucleotides are TGTGCCAGCAGTTATCGGGAGACAGATACGCAGTATTTT. Amino acid sequence: CASSYRETDTQYF.

This rearrangement joins TRBV6-5 to TRBJ1-1, with TRBD1 as a possible D gene (5 bases). CDR3 length: 15 amino acids. CDR1 MNHEY and CDR2 SVGAGI come from the germline V gene. V dropped 0 bases and J dropped 1 base, with 9 bases sitting between them. The CDR3 nucleotides read TGTGCCAGCAGTTACTCGAATCAGGGGAACACTGAAGCTTTCTTT. As protein: CASSYSNQGNTEAFF.

This clonotype showed up many times. The V gene is TRBV28, the J gene TRBJ2-7; D perhaps matches TRBD1 (6 bases). This CDR3 region has 14 residues. Germline V lookup: CDR1 MDHEN, CDR2 SYDVKM. V was cut by 6 bases and J by 4 bases, with 16 bases left in between. CDR3 sequence: CASRTRTASYEQYF. CDR3 nucleotides: TGTGCCAGCAGAACAAGGACAGCCTCTTACGAGCAGTACTTC.

Many counts were recorded for this clonotype. The V gene is TRBV7-9, the J gene TRBJ1-2; 11 nucleotides align to TRBD1. The V gene end was trimmed by 2 bases and the J gene end by 3 bases; junction bases not matched to a gene: 2. The CDR3 covers 15 residues. Germline V gene lookup returns CDR1 SEHNR and CDR2 FQNEAQ (reference sequence). CDR3 protein: CASSLRTGGDYGYTF. The CDR3 coding sequence is TGTGCCAGCAGCTTAAGGACAGGGGGCGACTATGGCTACACCTTC.

The chain employs TRBV18 and TRBJ2-1, with D perhaps given as TRBD1 or TRBD2 (5 bases each). The CDR3 loop spans 14 amino acids. The V end lost 2 bases, the J end lost 6 bases, and 11 bases lay between the germline ends. Germline assignment: CDR1 KGHSH and CDR2 LQKENI. This CDR3 is CASSPVNGGNEQFF. The CDR3 DNA reads TGTGCCAGCTCACCAGTGAATGGGGGCAATGAGCAGTTCTTC.

This clonotype is classed as medium-sized. The genes are TRBV10-1 and TRBJ2-2; TRBD1 is a possible D gene (5 bases). This CDR3 has 13 residues. Trimming left V 3 bases short and J 3 bases short, with 5 bases between. Germline values: CDR1 WNHNN, CDR2 SYGVQD (reference sequence). The CDR3 DNA is TGCGCCAGCAGTGACAGGGACACCGGGGAGCTGTTTTTT. It is translated as CASSDRDTGELFF.

The chain has TRBV6-5 and TRBJ1-1; tentative D call: TRBD1 (5 bases). Trimming removed 4 bases at V and 8 bases at J, with 17 bases between. CDR1 MNHEY and CDR2 SVGAGI come from the germline V gene. The CDR3 spans 14 residues. The CDR3 reads CASSWGGAWDEAFF. The CDR3 DNA sequence: TGTGCCAGCAGTTGGGGTGGGGCTTGGGACGAAGCTTTCTTT.